This TCR beta chain was identified in a study of blood T cell repertoires in COVID-19. Study in general: The samples span acute and convalescent COVID-19 from the United States, Italy and Spain.

Germline assignment: CDR1 SGDLS and CDR2 YYNGEE. Trimming cost V 2 bases and J 3 bases, with 14 bases left between them. The CDR3 is 15 amino acids. Sequencing was performed with immunoSEQ multiplex PCR; in TCRdb, only in-frame clones are kept and a portion is missing. This sample yields approximately 260,000 clones, of which 65% to 90% are seen a single time; 4.9% belongs to the top ten. Sequenced input: peripheral blood. The sequence was collected from a woman aged 80 or older with active or convalescent COVID-19. V gene TRBV9 combines with J gene TRBJ1-1; the D is unclear. Here the CDR3 DNA reads TGTGCCAGCAGCGTCCTCTCCCAGGTAGACACTGAAGCTTTCTTT. Residues: CASSVLSQVDTEAFF.